The 15 T cell receptor beta chains presented below share a single source sample, sequenced in a study of blood T cell repertoires in COVID-19. The assay was immunoSEQ multiplex PCR, and TCRdb's table has in-frame clones only and misses some. The sample lists hundreds of thousands of clones; about 80% were seen once. Sequences were obtained from peripheral blood. All receptors derive from an elderly man with acute or convalescent COVID-19.

The chain recombines TRBV4-2 with TRBJ1-6, with D maybe TRBD1 (6 bases). The CDR3 has 15 residues. Per germline, CDR1 LGHNA and CDR2 YNFKEQ. The V gene lost 4 bases and the J gene lost 7 bases, with 14 bases spanning the gap. The CDR3 DNA reads as TGTGCCAGCAGCCCCTCCGGGGGGCGGAATTCACCCCTCCACTTT. It translates to CASSPSGGRNSPLHF.

This sequence joins TRBV5-4 and TRBJ2-1; 9 bases fit TRBD2. There are 16 residues in the CDR3. V was clipped by 2 bases and J by 5 bases; unmatched bases: 8. The germline V gene has CDR1 SGHNT and CDR2 YYREEE (reference sequence). Here the CDR3 reads CASSFIAGGPNNEQFF. The CDR3 DNA sequence: TGTGCCAGCAGCTTCATCGCGGGAGGGCCAAACAATGAGCAGTTCTTC. Variable domain in full (rest from reference TRBV5-4 and TRBJ2-1): ETGVTQSPTHLIKTRGQQVTLRCSSQSGHNTVSWYQQALGQGPQFIFQYYREEENGRGNFPPRFSGLQFPNYSSELNVNALELDDSALYLCASSFIAGGPNNEQFFGPGTRLTVL.

CDR3 sequence (DNA): TGTGCCAGCTCACCACGGAAGGGAGACTCCTACAATGAGCAGTTCTTC. Translated, it gives CASSPRKGDSYNEQFF. V and J are TRBV18 and TRBJ2-1, with a weak D call TRBD2 (5 bases). Trimming shortened V by 1 base and J by 0 bases, and 10 bases separated the two germline ends. The CDR3 contains 16 residues. Germline CDR1 reads KGHSH; CDR2 reads LQKENI.

The chain has TRBV6-5 and TRBJ1-6; a possible D gene is TRBD1 (6 bases). The CDR3 runs 14 residues. Trimming removed 7 bases at V and 7 bases at J, with 14 bases between. Per the germline V gene, CDR1 is MNHEY and CDR2 is SVGAGI. The CDR3 loop reads CASTRDIGNSPLHF. For the CDR3, the DNA is TGTGCCAGCACCCGGGACATTGGGAATTCACCCCTCCACTTT.

This clone was recorded once. The V and J genes are TRBV2 and TRBJ1-1; TRBD1 agrees at 12 bases. The CDR3 has 17 amino acids. Unmatched junction bases numbered 12, after V lost 7 bases and J lost 3 bases. Germline values: CDR1 SNHLY, CDR2 FYNNEI. Written as DNA, the CDR3 is TGTGCCAGCAATCTAATGAGGGACAGGGGGCTTGACACTGAAGCTTTCTTT. Translated: CASNLMRDRGLDTEAFF.

V and J are TRBV2 and TRBJ2-7, with a tentative D call TRBD2 (5 bases). Per the germline V gene, CDR1 is SNHLY and CDR2 is FYNNEI. V lost 8 bases and J 6 bases, leaving 20 bases between the germline ends. The CDR3 totals 14 residues. The CDR3 bases are TGTGCCAGCGTAGACGGCCGGGGTTCTGTCGAGCAGTACTTC. As protein: CASVDGRGSVEQYF.

CDR3 sequence (DNA): TGTGCCAGCAGCTTAGCTGGGGGGACGGAGACCCAGTACTTC. Translated, it gives CASSLAGGTETQYF. V gene TRBV7-2 combines with J gene TRBJ2-5, with D maybe TRBD2 (6 bases). From germline, CDR1 is SGHTA and CDR2 FQGNSA. This CDR3 is 14 amino acids long. V was trimmed by 0 bases and J by 5 bases, leaving 10 bases between them.

V and J are TRBV5-1 and TRBJ1-4; tentatively, D is TRBD1 (6 bases). The germline V and J ends were trimmed by 3 bases and 8 bases, with 14 bases remaining between them. The CDR3 is 14 amino acids. Germline V gene data show CDR1 as SGHRS and CDR2 as YFSETQ. CDR3 sequence: CASSSWTVEEKLFF. The CDR3 DNA reads TGCGCCAGCAGCTCCTGGACAGTTGAAGAAAAACTGTTTTTT.

This clone was picked up one time. This chain links TRBV7-8 with TRBJ2-7, with 10 bases lining up with TRBD2. Trimming took 1 base from V and 6 from J; bases not matched to a gene: 9. Germline V gene data show CDR1 as SGHVS and CDR2 as FQNEAQ. The CDR3 covers 16 residues. The CDR3 loop reads CASSLDGSGRRGEQYF. The CDR3 DNA is TGTGCCAGCAGCTTAGATGGTAGCGGGAGGAGGGGCGAGCAGTACTTC.

V is TRBV4-1 and J is TRBJ1-2; a weak D match, TRBD1 (6 bases). Germline CDR1 is MGHRA and CDR2 is YSYEKL. The CDR3 is 16 amino acids. Trimming took off 3 bases at V and 9 bases at J, with 23 bases between the two ends. The CDR3 DNA reads as TGCGCCAGCAGCCAGCTTGAGACAGGATCTATGAGTCGCTACACCTTC. It specifies CASSQLETGSMSRYTF.

The chain is built from TRBV10-3 and TRBJ1-1; TRBD1 agrees at 9 bases. CDR1 ENHRY and CDR2 SYGVKD come from the germline V gene. The CDR3 has 13 amino acids. Losses at the gene ends were 5 bases for V and 6 bases for J; bases not matched to a gene: 4. The CDR3 is CAISLTGGAEAFF. In DNA, the CDR3 is TGTGCCATCAGTTTGACAGGGGGGGCTGAAGCTTTCTTT.

J is TRBJ2-1 and V is TRBV24-1; 7 bases fit TRBD2. V lost 5 bases to trimming and J lost 5 bases; unmatched junction nucleotides: 5. The CDR3 is 14 amino acids. Germline lookup yields CDR1 KGHDR and CDR2 SFDVKD. In nucleotides, the CDR3 is TGTGCCACCAGTGTGACTAGCATCAACAATGAGCAGTTCTTC. Its translation: CATSVTSINNEQFF.

V gene TRBV24-1 combines with J gene TRBJ2-7; 7 positions match TRBD2. The CDR3 is 13 residues long. In germline, CDR1 is KGHDR, CDR2 SFDVKD. Trimming removed 9 bases from V and 5 bases from J; junction bases left unmatched: 9. In nucleotides, the CDR3 is TGTGCCACCTCCGGACTAGAGTTTGACGAGCAGTACTTC. This codes for CATSGLEFDEQYF.

As to this clone: Other DNA sequences in this sample translate to the same CDR3. The gene calls are TRBV20-1 and TRBJ1-2; D ambiguous. V shed 5 bases and J shed 4 bases, with 8 bases lying between them. The CDR3 consists of 11 residues. From germline, CDR1 is DFQATT and CDR2 SNEGSKA (reference sequence). The DNA of the CDR3 is TGCAGTGCTTCCGGTGGCTATGGCTACACCTTC. This sequence encodes CSASGGYGYTF.

The chain uses TRBV5-1 and TRBJ2-2; 7 bases fit TRBD1. The germline V gene has CDR1 SGHRS and CDR2 YFSETQ. After removal of 6 bases from V and 4 bases from J, the junction contained 9 bases not matched to a gene. CDR3 length equals 15 residues. The CDR3 coding sequence is TGCGCCAGCAATTACAGGGGTTCCGTCACCGGGGAGCTGTTTTTT. Protein product: CASNYRGSVTGELFF.